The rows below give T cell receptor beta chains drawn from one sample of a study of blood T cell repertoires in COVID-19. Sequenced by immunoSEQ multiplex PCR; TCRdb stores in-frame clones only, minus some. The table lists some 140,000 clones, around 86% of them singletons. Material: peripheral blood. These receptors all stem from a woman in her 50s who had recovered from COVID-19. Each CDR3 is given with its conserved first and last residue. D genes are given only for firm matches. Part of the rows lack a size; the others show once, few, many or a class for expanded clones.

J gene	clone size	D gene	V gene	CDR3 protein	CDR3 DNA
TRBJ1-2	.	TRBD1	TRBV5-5	CASSLGGQGAHYGYTF	TGTGCCAGCAGCTTGGGCGGACAGGGGGCCCACTATGGCTACACCTTC
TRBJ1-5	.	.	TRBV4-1	CASSQQLTVYQPQHF	TGCGCCAGCAGCCAACAGCTTACAGTATATCAGCCCCAGCATTTT
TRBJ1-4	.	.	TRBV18	CASAQHGTPNEKLFF	TGTGCCAGCGCCCAACACGGGACACCTAATGAAAAACTGTTTTTT
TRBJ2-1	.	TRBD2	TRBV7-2	CASSSPGGEQFF	TGTGCCAGCAGCTCCCCGGGGGGTGAGCAGTTCTTC
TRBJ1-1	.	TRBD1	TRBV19	CASSRGQGMVNTEAFF	TGTGCCAGTAGCCGCGGACAGGGGATGGTGAACACTGAAGCTTTCTTT
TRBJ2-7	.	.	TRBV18	CASSPGRNYEQYF	TGTGCCAGCTCACCGGGGAGGAACTACGAGCAGTACTTC
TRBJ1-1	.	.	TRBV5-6	CASSLGAQGWSEAFF	TGTGCCAGCAGCTTGGGGGCCCAGGGATGGTCTGAAGCTTTCTTT
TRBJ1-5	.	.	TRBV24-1	CATSKVESWRPRGPQHF	TGTGCCACCAGTAAAGTTGAGTCATGGCGGCCAAGGGGGCCCCAGCATTTT
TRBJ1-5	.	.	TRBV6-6	CASSWGGNQPQHF	TGTGCCAGCAGTTGGGGCGGAAATCAGCCCCAGCATTTT
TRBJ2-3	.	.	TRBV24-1	CATSDPRFSDTQYF	TGTGCCACCAGTGATCCACGGTTCTCGGATACGCAGTATTTT
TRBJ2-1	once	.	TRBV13	CASSPRTTSYNEQFF	TGTGCCAGCAGCCCACGAACGACTTCCTACAATGAGCAGTTCTTC
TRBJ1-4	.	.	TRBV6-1	CASSEVFEVVGGKLFF	TGTGCCAGCAGTGAAGTGTTTGAGGTTGTGGGGGGGAAACTGTTTTTT
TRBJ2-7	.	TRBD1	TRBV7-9	CASSLGRDSNEQYF	TGTGCCAGCAGCTTAGGCCGGGACAGTAACGAGCAGTACTTC
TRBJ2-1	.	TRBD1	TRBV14	CASSRPGQGTVGEQFF	TGTGCCAGCAGCCGCCCGGGACAGGGAACGGTAGGTGAGCAGTTCTTC
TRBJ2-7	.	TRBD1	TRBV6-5	CASSYGTGLEEQYF	TGTGCCAGCAGTTACGGGACAGGGTTGGAGGAGCAGTACTTC